This record concerns one TCR beta chain sequence. Authors' methods: Nucleated cell counts were estimated from reference gene primer amplification. Clones were read by immunoSEQ multiplex PCR, and TCRdb kept only the in-frame ones, dropping some. V, J and clone size derive from that table, while D and trimming were established from the DNA sequence. Here the sample spans approximately 390,000 clones, roughly 90% being singletons. Germline V gene lookup returns CDR1 MDHEN and CDR2 SYDVKM. Trimming pared 2 bases from V and 8 bases from J, leaving 16 bases between. The CDR3 runs to 16 residues. This sample was included in a study of blood T cell repertoires in COVID-19.

The TCR was taken from a man between 18 and 29 years old with active or convalescent COVID-19. V and J are TRBV28 and TRBJ1-6; D is possibly TRBD1 (6 bases). Sequencing was performed on peripheral blood. The CDR3 DNA sequence: TGTGCCAGCAGTTTAAAACAGGGCCCCCATTATTCACCCCTCCACTTT. Encoded protein: CASSLKQGPHYSPLHF.